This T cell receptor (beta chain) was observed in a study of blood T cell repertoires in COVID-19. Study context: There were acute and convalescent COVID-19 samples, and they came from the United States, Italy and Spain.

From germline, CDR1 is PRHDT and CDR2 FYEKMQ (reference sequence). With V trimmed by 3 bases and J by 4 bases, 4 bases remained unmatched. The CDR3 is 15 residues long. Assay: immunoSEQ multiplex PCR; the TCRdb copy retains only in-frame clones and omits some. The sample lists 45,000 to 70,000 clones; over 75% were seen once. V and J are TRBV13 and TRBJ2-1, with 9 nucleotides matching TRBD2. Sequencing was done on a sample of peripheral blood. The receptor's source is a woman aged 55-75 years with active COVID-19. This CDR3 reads CASSFLLAGYNEQFF. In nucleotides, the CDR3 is TGTGCCAGCAGCTTCCTTCTAGCGGGGTACAATGAGCAGTTCTTC.